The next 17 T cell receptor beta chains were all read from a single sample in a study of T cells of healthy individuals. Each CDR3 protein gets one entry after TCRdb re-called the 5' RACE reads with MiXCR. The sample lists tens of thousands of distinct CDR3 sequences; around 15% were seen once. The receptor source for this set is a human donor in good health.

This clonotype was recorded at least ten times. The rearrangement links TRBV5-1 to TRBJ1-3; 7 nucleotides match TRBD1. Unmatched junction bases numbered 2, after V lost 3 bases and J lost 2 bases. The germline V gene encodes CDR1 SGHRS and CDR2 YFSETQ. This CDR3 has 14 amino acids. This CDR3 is CASSSGTAGNTIYF. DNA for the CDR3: TGCGCCAGCAGCTCCGGGACAGCTGGAAACACCATATATTTT. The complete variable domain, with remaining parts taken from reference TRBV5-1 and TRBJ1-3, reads KAGVTQTPRYLIKTRGQQVTLSCSPISGHRSVSWYQQTPGQGLQFLFEYFSETQRNKGNFPGRFSGRQFSNSRSEMNVSTLELGDSALYLCASSSGTAGNTIYFGEGSWLTVV.

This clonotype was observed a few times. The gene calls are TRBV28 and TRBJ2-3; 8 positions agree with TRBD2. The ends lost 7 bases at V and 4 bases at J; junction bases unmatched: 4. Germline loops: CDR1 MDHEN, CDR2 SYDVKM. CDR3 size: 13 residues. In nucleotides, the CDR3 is TGTGCCAGCATCCGGGGGGGGGCAGATACGCAGTATTTT. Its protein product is CASIRGGADTQYF.

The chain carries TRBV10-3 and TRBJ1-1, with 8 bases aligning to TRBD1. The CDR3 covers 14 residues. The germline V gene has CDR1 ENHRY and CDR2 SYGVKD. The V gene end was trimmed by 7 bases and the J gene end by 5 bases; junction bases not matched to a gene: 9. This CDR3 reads CAINPTGGGTEAFF. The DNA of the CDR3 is TGTGCCATCAACCCTACAGGGGGAGGGACTGAAGCTTTCTTT.

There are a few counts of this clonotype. CDR3 loop: CASSKGWDSLAYEQYF. CDR3 DNA: TGTGCCAGCAGCAAAGGTTGGGACAGCCTTGCCTACGAGCAGTACTTC. The gene calls are TRBV21-1 and TRBJ2-7; the table's D gene call, TRBD1, was not cross checked with the DNA. TRBV21-1 corresponds to a pseudogene. CDR3 length equals 16 residues.

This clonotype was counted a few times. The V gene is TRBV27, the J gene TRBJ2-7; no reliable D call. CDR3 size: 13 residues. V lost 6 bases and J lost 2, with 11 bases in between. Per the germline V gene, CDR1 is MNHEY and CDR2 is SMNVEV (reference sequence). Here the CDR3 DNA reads TGTGCCAGCAGCGAACGGACCGCCTACGAGCAGTACTTC. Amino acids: CASSERTAYEQYF.

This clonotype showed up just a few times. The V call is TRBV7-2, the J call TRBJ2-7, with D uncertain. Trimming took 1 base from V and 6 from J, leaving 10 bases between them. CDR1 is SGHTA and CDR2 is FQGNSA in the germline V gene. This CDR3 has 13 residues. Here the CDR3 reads CASSLEPLGEQYF. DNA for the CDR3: TGTGCCAGCAGCTTAGAGCCTCTGGGCGAGCAGTACTTC. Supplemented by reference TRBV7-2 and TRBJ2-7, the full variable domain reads GAGVSQSPSNKVTEKGKDVELRCDPISGHTALYWYRQSLGQGLEFLIYFQGNSAPDKSGLPSDRFSAERTGGSVSTLTIQRTQQEDSAVYLCASSLEPLGEQYFGPGTRLTVT.

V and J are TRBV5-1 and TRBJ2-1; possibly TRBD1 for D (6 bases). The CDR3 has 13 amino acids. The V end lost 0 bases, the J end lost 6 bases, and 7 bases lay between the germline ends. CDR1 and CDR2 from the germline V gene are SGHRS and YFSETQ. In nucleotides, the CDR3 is TGCGCCAGCAGCTTGGTAGGGGGCAATGAGCAGTTCTTC. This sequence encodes CASSLVGGNEQFF.

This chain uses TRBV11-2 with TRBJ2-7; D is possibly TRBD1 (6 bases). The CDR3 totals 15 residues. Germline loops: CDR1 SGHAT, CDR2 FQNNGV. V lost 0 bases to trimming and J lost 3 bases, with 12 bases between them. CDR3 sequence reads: CASSLEAIGGYEQYF. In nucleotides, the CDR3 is TGTGCCAGCAGCTTAGAGGCGATAGGGGGCTACGAGCAGTACTTC.

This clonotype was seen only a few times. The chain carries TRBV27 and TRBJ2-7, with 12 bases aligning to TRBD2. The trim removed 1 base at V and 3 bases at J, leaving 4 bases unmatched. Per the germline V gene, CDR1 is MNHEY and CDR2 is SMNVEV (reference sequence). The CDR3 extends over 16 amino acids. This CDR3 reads CASSLFGTSGYYEQYF. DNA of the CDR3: TGTGCCAGCAGTTTATTCGGGACTAGCGGGTACTACGAGCAGTACTTC.

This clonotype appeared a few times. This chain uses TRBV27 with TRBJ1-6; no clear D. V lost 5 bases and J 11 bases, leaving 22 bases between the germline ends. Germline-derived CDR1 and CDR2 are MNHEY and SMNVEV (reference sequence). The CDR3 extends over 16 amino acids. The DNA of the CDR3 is TGTGCCAGCAGTCCCCTGGACTTTCGACAATTGACACCCCTCCACTTT. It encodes CASSPLDFRQLTPLHF.

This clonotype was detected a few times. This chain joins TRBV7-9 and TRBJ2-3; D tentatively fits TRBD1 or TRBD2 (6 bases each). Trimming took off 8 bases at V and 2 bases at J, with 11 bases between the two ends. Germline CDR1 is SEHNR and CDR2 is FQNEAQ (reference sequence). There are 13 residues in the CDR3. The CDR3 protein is CASGGTNTDTQYF. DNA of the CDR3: TGTGCCAGCGGGGGGACAAACACAGATACGCAGTATTTT. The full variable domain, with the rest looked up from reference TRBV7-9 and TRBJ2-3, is DTGVSQNPRHKITKRGQNVTFRCDPISEHNRLYWYRQTLGQGPEFLTYFQNEAQLEKSRLLSDRFSAERPKGSFSTLEIQRTEQGDSAMYLCASGGTNTDTQYFGPGTRLTVL.

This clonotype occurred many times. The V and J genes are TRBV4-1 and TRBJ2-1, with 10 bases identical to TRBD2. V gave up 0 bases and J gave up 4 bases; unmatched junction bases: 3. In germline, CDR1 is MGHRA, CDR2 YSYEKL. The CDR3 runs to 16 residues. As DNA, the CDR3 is TGCGCCAGCAGCCAAGACAGGACTAGCGGTTACAATGAGCAGTTCTTC. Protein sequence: CASSQDRTSGYNEQFF.

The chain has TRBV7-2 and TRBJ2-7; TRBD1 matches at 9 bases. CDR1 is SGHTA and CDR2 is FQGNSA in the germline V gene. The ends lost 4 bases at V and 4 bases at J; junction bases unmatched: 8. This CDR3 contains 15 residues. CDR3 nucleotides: TGTGCCAGCAGCTACCCTGAGGACAGGGGATACGAGCAGTACTTC. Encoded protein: CASSYPEDRGYEQYF.

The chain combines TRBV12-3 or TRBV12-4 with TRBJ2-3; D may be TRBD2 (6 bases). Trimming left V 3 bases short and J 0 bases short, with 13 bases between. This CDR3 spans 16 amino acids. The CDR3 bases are TGTGCCAGCAGTTTCGCGGGAACTTTTAGCACAGATACGCAGTATTTT. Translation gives CASSFAGTFSTDTQYF.

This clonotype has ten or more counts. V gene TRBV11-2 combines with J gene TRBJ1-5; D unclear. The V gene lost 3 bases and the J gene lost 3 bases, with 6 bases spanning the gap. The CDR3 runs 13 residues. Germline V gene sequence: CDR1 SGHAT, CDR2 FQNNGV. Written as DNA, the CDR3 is TGTGCCAGCAGCTTTGTAGTCAATCAGCCCCAGCATTTT. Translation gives CASSFVVNQPQHF.

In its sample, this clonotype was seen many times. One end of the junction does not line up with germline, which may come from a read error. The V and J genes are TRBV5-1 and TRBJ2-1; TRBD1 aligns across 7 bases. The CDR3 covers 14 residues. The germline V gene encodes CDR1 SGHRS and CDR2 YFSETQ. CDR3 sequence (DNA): TGCGCCAGCAGTTTGGGACAGTCCTACAATGAGCAGTTCTTC. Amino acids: CASSLGQSYNEQFF.

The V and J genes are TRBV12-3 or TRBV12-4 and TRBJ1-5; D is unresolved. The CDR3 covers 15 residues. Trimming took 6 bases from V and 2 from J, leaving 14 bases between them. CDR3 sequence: CASSPLGYGNQPQHF. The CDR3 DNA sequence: TGTGCCAGCAGCCCACTGGGGTACGGCAATCAGCCCCAGCATTTT.